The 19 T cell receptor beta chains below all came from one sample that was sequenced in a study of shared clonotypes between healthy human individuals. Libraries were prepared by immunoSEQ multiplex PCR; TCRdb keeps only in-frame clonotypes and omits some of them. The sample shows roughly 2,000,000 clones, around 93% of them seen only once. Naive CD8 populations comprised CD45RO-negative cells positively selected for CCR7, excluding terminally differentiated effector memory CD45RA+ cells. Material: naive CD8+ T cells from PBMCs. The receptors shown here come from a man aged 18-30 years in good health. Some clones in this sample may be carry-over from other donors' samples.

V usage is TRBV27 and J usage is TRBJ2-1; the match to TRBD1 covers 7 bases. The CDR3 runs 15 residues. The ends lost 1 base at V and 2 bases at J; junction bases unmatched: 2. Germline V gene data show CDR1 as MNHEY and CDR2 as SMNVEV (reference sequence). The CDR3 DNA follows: TGTGCCAGCAGTTTATTTGACAGGGCCTACAATGAGCAGTTCTTC. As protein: CASSLFDRAYNEQFF.

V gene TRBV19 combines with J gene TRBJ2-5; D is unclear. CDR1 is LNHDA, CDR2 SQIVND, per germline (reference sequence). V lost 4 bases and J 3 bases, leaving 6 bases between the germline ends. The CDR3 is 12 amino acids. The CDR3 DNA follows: TGTGCCAGTAGTAGAAGGGAAGAGACCCAGTACTTC. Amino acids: CASSRREETQYF.

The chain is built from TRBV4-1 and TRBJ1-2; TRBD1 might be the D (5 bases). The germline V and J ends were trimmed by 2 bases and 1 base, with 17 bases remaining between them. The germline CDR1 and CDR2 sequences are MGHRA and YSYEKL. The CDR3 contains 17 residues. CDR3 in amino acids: CASSQLGLPQFNYGYTF. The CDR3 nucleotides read TGCGCCAGCAGCCAATTGGGACTTCCGCAATTTAACTATGGCTACACCTTC.

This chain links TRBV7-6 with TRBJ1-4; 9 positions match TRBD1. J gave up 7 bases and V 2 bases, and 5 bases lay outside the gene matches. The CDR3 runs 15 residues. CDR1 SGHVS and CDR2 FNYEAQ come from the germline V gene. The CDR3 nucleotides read TGTGCCAGCAGCTTAACGACAGGGGGGGCTGAAAAACTGTTTTTT. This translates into CASSLTTGGAEKLFF.

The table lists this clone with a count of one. The CDR3 is CASSLRGLRSTDTQYF. In DNA form, the CDR3 reads TGTGCCAGCAGCCTGCGGGGCCTGAGGAGCACAGATACGCAGTATTTT. This rearrangement joins TRBV27 to TRBJ2-3; possible D gene TRBD2, 6 bases. Between the trimmed V and J ends, which lost 6 bases and 0 bases, there was a span of 16 bases. In germline, CDR1 is MNHEY, CDR2 SMNVEV (reference sequence). The CDR3 is 16 amino acids.

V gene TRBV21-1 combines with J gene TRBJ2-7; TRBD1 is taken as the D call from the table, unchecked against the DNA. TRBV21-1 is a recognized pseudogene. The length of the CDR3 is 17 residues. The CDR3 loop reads CASSCPPGTGFSYEQYF. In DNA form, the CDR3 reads TGTGCCAGCAGCTGTCCCCCAGGGACAGGGTTCTCCTACGAGCAGTACTTC.

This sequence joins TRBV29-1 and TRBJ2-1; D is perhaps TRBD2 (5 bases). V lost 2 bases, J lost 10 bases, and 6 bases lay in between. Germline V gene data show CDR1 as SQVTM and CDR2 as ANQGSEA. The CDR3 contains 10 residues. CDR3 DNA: TGCAGCGTTGAATCTAGCGAGCAGTTCTTC. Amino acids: CSVESSEQFF.

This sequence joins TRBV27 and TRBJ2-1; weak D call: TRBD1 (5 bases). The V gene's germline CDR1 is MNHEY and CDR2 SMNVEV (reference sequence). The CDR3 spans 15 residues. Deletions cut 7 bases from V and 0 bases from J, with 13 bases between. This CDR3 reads CASTWGVSSYNEQFF. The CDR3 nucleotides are TGTGCCAGCACCTGGGGCGTTAGCTCCTACAATGAGCAGTTCTTC.

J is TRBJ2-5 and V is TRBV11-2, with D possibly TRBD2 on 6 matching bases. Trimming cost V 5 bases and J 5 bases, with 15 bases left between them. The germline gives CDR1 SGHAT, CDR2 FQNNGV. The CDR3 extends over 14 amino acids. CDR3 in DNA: TGTGCCAGCAGCCCCCCCGGGGGTATGGAGACCCAGTACTTC. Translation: CASSPPGGMETQYF.

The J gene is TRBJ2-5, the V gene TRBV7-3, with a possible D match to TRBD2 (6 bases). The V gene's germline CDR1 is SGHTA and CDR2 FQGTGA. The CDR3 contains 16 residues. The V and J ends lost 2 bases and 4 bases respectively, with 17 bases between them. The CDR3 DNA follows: TGTGCCAGCAGCTTAGGGCTAGCGCCGCTCCTAGAGACCCAGTACTTC. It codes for CASSLGLAPLLETQYF.

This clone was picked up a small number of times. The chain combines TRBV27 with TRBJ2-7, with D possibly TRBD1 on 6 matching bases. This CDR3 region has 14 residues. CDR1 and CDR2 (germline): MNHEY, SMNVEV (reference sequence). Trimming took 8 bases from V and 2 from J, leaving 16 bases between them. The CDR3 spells CASQGRAGAYEQYF. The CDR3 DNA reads TGTGCCAGCCAAGGACGGGCAGGGGCCTACGAGCAGTACTTC.

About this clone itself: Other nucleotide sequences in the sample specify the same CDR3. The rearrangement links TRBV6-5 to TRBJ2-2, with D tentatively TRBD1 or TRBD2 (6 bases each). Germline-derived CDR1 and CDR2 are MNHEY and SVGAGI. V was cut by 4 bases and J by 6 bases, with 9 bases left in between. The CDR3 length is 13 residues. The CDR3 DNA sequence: TGTGCCAGCAGTTCAAGGGGGGCCGGGGAGCTGTTTTTT. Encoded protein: CASSSRGAGELFF.

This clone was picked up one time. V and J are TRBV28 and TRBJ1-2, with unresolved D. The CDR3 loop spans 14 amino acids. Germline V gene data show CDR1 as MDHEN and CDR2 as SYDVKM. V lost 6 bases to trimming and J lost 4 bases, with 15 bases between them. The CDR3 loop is CASRSLQTLYGYTF. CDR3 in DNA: TGTGCCAGCAGGTCCCTTCAGACCCTCTATGGCTACACCTTC.

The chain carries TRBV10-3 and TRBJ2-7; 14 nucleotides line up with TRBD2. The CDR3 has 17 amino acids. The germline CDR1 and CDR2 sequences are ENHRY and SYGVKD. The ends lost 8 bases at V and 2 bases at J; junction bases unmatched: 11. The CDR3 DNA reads TGTGCCATCCGACCGGGACTAGCGGGAGTGGGTGCCTACGAGCAGTACTTC. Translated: CAIRPGLAGVGAYEQYF.

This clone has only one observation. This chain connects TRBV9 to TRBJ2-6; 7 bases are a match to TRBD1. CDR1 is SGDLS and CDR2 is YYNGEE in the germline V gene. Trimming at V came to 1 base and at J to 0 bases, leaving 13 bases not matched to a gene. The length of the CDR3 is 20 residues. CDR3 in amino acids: CASSVRADRAYVSGANVLTF. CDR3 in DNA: TGTGCCAGCAGCGTAAGGGCTGACAGGGCCTACGTCTCTGGGGCCAACGTCCTGACTTTC. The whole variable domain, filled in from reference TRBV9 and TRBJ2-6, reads DSGVTQTPKHLITATGQRVTLRCSPRSGDLSVYWYQQSLDQGLQFLIQYYNGEERAKGNILERFSAQQFPDLHSELNLSSLELGDSALYFCASSVRADRAYVSGANVLTFGAGSRLTVL.

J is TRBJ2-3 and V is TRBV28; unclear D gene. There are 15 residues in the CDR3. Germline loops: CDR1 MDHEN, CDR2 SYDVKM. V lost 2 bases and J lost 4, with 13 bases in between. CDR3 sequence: CASSLKGSEADTQYF. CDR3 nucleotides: TGTGCCAGCAGTTTAAAAGGATCCGAGGCAGATACGCAGTATTTT. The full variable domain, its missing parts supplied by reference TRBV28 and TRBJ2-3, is DVKVTQSSRYLVKRTGEKVFLECVQDMDHENMFWYRQDPGLGLRLIYFSYDVKMKEKGDIPEGYSVSREKKERFSLILESASTNQTSMYLCASSLKGSEADTQYFGPGTRLTVL.

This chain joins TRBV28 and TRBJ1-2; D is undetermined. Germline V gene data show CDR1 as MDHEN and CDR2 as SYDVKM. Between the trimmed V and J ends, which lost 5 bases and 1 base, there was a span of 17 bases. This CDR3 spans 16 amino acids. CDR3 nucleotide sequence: TGTGCCAGCAGTACCCCTGCGTGGCAGCTTAACTATGGCTACACCTTC. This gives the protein CASSTPAWQLNYGYTF.

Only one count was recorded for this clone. CDR3 in DNA: TGTGCCAGCAGTTTATCGCACGCTTTAGGCTACACCTTC. The encoded protein is CASSLSHALGYTF. The chain is built from TRBV27 and TRBJ1-2; D gene ambiguous. V shed 0 bases and J shed 8 bases, with 10 bases lying between them. The CDR3 has 13 amino acids. Germline values: CDR1 MNHEY, CDR2 SMNVEV (reference sequence).

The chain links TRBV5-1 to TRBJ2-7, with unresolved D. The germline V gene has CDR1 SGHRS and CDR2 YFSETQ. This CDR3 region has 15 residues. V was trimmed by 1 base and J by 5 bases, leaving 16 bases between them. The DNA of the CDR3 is TGCGCCAGCAGCTTGCGGGTAGGGAACGAGAACGAGCAGTACTTC. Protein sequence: CASSLRVGNENEQYF.